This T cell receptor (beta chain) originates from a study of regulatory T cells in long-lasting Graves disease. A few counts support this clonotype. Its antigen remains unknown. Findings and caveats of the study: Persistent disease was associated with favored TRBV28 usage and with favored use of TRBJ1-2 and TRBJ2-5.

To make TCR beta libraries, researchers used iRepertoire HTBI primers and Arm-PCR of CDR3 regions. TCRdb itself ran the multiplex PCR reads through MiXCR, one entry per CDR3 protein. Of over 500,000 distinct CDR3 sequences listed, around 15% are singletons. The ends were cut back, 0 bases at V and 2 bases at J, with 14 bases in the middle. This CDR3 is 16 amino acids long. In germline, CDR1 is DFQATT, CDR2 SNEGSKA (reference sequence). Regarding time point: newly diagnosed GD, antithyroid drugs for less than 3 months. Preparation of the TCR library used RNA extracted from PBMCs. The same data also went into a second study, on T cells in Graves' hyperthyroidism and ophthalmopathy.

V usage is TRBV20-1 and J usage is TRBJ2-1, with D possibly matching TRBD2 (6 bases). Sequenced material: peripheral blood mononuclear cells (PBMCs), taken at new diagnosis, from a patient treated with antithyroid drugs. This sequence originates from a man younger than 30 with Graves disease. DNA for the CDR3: TGCAGTGCTAGAGATTCAGGCGGGAACACCTACAATGAGCAGTTCTTC. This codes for CSARDSGGNTYNEQFF.